The clone carrying this TCR beta chain has ten or more counts. The record originates from a study of spatial heterogeneity in lung cancer. The overall study: A consistent excess of beta-chain over alpha-chain sequences was detected.

The time point: sample taken at primary tumor resection. The donors were 65 to 85 patients with non-small cell lung cancer that was early-stage and untreated. Frozen PBMC, nontumor lung or tumor provided whole RNA, which was sequenced unsorted. In the library, each TCR cDNA molecule bore its own unique molecular identifier. In TCRdb, the 5' RACE reads were re-called with MiXCR into one record per CDR3 protein. The sample lists some 7,700 distinct CDR3 sequences, 15% occurring once. V was clipped by 2 bases and J by 0 bases, with 11 bases between them. Germline V CDR1 and CDR2: LGHNA, YSLEER. The CDR3 length is 15 residues.

This chain joins TRBV4-3 and TRBJ2-7; D may be TRBD1 (6 bases). The sequenced sample was normal lung tissue next to the tumor, obtained at surgery. This TCR derives from a male donor with early-stage non-small cell lung cancer. The CDR3: CASSQKAGDSYEQYF. In nucleotides, the CDR3 is TGCGCCAGCAGCCAAAAGGCAGGGGACTCCTACGAGCAGTACTTC.